The following is a T cell receptor (beta chain) sequence with its context. Relative to the germline gene, one junction end is altered; a read error may explain this. Germline V gene lookup returns CDR1 SQVTM and CDR2 ANQGSEA. This CDR3 region has 14 residues. The data are from a study of T cells in Graves' hyperthyroidism and ophthalmopathy. What was amplified from RNA transcripts were TCR beta CDR3 regions. First-round RT-PCR of the TCR CDR3 relied on the HTBI primer set. TCRdb used MiXCR to reprocess the multiplex PCR reads, holding one entry per CDR3 protein. Of 650,000 to 850,000 distinct CDR3 sequences detected, roughly a sixth appear once; the ten largest clones hold around 15%.

The chain couples TRBV29-1 to TRBJ1-2; no clear D gene. This clonotype originated in a woman aged 50 to 60 with Graves' hyperthyroidism that later progressed to Graves' ophthalmopathy. Source material: blood. CDR3 loop: CSVEEDSGSYGYTF. CDR3 nucleotides: TGCAGCGTAGAAGAAGACTCGGGAAGCTATGGCTACACCTTC.